Following are 32 T cell receptor beta chains from one sample sequenced in a study of T cell repertoires in cytomegalovirus infection. TCRdb re-derived calls from the reads in MiXCR, one entry per CDR3 protein. Among 450,000 to 650,000 distinct CDR3 sequences listed, around a quarter were seen once. Sequenced sample: PBMCs. The receptors derive from a human donor in good health (CMV status not recorded). Some clones in this sample may be carry-over from other donors' samples.

CDR3 region: CASTWGGGGTDTQYF. DNA of the CDR3: TGTGCCAGCACCTGGGGGGGAGGCGGCACAGATACGCAGTATTTT. The chain recombines TRBV5-4 with TRBJ2-3, with TRBD2 matching over 7 bases. From germline, CDR1 is SGHNT and CDR2 YYREEE (reference sequence). The junction had 8 bases not matched to a gene; V was cut back by 6 bases and J by 1 base. The CDR3 contains 15 residues.

This clonotype was counted between two and nine times. This rearrangement joins TRBV7-7 to TRBJ2-3, with 7 bases identical to TRBD1. The CDR3 runs to 17 residues. The germline gives CDR1 SSHAT, CDR2 FNYEAQ (reference sequence). With V trimmed by 5 bases and J by 0 bases, 11 bases remained unmatched. CDR3 nucleotide sequence: TGTGCCAGCAGCCCCCTGGGACAGATTTCTAGCACAGATACGCAGTATTTT. Its translation: CASSPLGQISSTDTQYF.

This clonotype has ten or more counts. The chain uses TRBV7-2 and TRBJ1-1; the match to TRBD1 covers 9 bases. CDR3 length: 17 amino acids. After removal of 5 bases from V and 4 bases from J, the junction contained 14 bases not matched to a gene. Germline V CDR1 and CDR2: SGHTA, FQGNSA. The DNA for the CDR3 is TGTGCCAGCAGCCGTACGCCCAGGACAGGGGTGAGCACTGAAGCTTTCTTT. Translation: CASSRTPRTGVSTEAFF.

This sequence joins TRBV7-2 and TRBJ1-1, with TRBD1 matching over 9 bases. CDR1 is SGHTA, CDR2 FQGNSA, per germline. Trimming cost V 3 bases and J 5 bases; bases outside gene matches: 7. CDR3 length: 15 residues. The CDR3 DNA sequence: TGTGCCAGCAGCTTGTCGACAGGGGGGTTTACTGAAGCTTTCTTT. The encoded protein is CASSLSTGGFTEAFF.

This chain connects TRBV20-1 to TRBJ2-7; 8 bases align to TRBD2. CDR1 and CDR2 from the germline V gene are DFQATT and SNEGSKA (reference sequence). J was trimmed by 0 bases and V by 1 base; bases with no gene match: 11. This CDR3 comprises 17 residues. The CDR3 DNA follows: TGCAGTGCTAGAGTGATGATTCGCGGGGGGAGCTCCTACGAGCAGTACTTC. Its translation is CSARVMIRGGSSYEQYF.

As for this clonotype: At one of its ends the junction is not consistent with the germline gene, which may arise from a read error. This chain connects TRBV7-2 to TRBJ1-5; D is uncertain. CDR1 is SGHTA and CDR2 is FQGNSA in the germline V gene. CDR3 length: 15 residues. The CDR3 DNA sequence: TGTGCCAGCAGCTTAGCACCACTCGGTGATCAGCCCCGGCATTTT. Translation gives CASSLAPLGDQPRHF.

The chain employs TRBV27 and TRBJ2-5; possibly TRBD1 for D (6 bases). Germline-derived CDR1 and CDR2 are MNHEY and SMNVEV (reference sequence). V dropped 6 bases and J dropped 2 bases, with 13 bases sitting between them. The CDR3 covers 14 residues. This CDR3 reads CASRPGDRQETQYF. The CDR3, as DNA: TGTGCCAGCAGGCCAGGGGATAGGCAAGAGACCCAGTACTTC.

This clonotype was seen a few times. The chain is built from TRBV20-1 and TRBJ2-7; D is perhaps TRBD2 (6 bases). The CDR3 is 14 residues long. The germline V gene encodes CDR1 DFQATT and CDR2 SNEGSKA (reference sequence). The germline V and J ends were trimmed by 5 bases and 7 bases, with 21 bases remaining between them. CDR3 sequence: CSARRWRGSGEQYF. CDR3 sequence (DNA): TGCAGTGCTCGAAGGTGGCGGGGCTCGGGGGAGCAGTACTTC.

This clonotype was counted a few times. The chain combines TRBV9 with TRBJ2-3, with D maybe TRBD2 (6 bases). The ends were cut back, 3 bases at V and 1 base at J, with 15 bases in the middle. Looked up from germline, CDR1 is SGDLS and CDR2 is YYNGEE. The CDR3 covers 16 residues. Here the CDR3 DNA reads TGTGCCAGCAGCGCGGGGGTTTCGGACCGCACAGATACGCAGTATTTT. Translated, it gives CASSAGVSDRTDTQYF. Complete variable domain (other parts from reference TRBV9 and TRBJ2-3): DSGVTQTPKHLITATGQRVTLRCSPRSGDLSVYWYQQSLDQGLQFLIQYYNGEERAKGNILERFSAQQFPDLHSELNLSSLELGDSALYFCASSAGVSDRTDTQYFGPGTRLTVL.

This clonotype was found a few times. The chain has TRBV6-1 and TRBJ2-7; D remains ambiguous. The CDR3 spans 14 residues. Looked up from germline, CDR1 is MNHNS and CDR2 is SASEGT. V was cut by 6 bases and J by 0 bases, with 12 bases left in between. This CDR3 reads CASSQTSSSYEQYF. The CDR3 DNA reads TGTGCCAGCAGCCAGACATCGAGCTCCTACGAGCAGTACTTC.

This clonotype has just a few counts. This rearrangement joins TRBV6-2 or TRBV6-3 to TRBJ2-3; D remains ambiguous. V lost 6 bases and J 8 bases, leaving 18 bases between the germline ends. The germline gives CDR1 MNHEY, CDR2 SVGEGT. This CDR3 spans 14 amino acids. CDR3 sequence reads: CASSLTGPTGTQYF. The CDR3 DNA reads TGTGCCAGCAGCTTAACCGGTCCCACTGGTACGCAGTATTTT.

This clonotype came up a few times. The genes are TRBV6-1 and TRBJ1-1, with TRBD1 matching 10 bases. Trimming took 10 bases from V and 4 from J; bases not matched to a gene: 6. CDR1 and CDR2 from the germline V gene are MNHNS and SASEGT. The length of the CDR3 is 13 residues. The CDR3 sequence: CATRRTGGTEAFF. The DNA for the CDR3 is TGTGCCACCAGACGGACAGGGGGCACTGAAGCTTTCTTT.

This clonotype was seen a handful of times. V and J are TRBV24-1 and TRBJ2-1, with D maybe TRBD1 (6 bases). CDR3 size: 17 residues. Trimming left V 3 bases short and J 0 bases short, with 14 bases between. Germline CDR1 KGHDR, CDR2 SFDVKD. The CDR3 DNA reads TGTGCCACCAGTGATCGGTACAGGGTAAACTCCTACAATGAGCAGTTCTTC. The encoded protein is CATSDRYRVNSYNEQFF.

J is TRBJ1-2 and V is TRBV15; no firm D call. This CDR3 is 15 amino acids long. Germline loops: CDR1 LNHNV, CDR2 YYDKDF (reference sequence). The V and J ends lost 0 bases and 4 bases respectively, with 12 bases between them. DNA for the CDR3: TGTGCCACCAGCAGAGATCCGAGTGATACCTATGGCTACACCTTC. Its protein is CATSRDPSDTYGYTF. The full variable domain, in which reference TRBV15 and TRBJ1-2 provide the parts outside the CDR3, is DAMVIQNPRYQVTQFGKPVTLSCSQTLNHNVMYWYQQKSSQAPKLLFHYYDKDFNNEADTPDNFQSRRPNTSFCFLDIRSPGLGDTAMYLCATSRDPSDTYGYTFGSGTRLTVV.

The gene calls are TRBV5-6 and TRBJ2-5; 7 bases are a match to TRBD1. CDR1 and CDR2 from the germline V gene are SGHDT and YYEEEE. Trimming took 2 bases from V and 5 from J; bases not matched to a gene: 9. The CDR3 loop spans 15 amino acids. The CDR3 region is CASSFYRGLRETQYF. CDR3 nucleotide sequence: TGTGCCAGCAGCTTTTACAGGGGTCTGAGGGAGACCCAGTACTTC.

The gene calls are TRBV19 and TRBJ2-2, with D perhaps TRBD1 (6 bases). Trimming removed 8 bases from V and 0 bases from J, with 10 bases in between. Germline lookup yields CDR1 LNHDA and CDR2 SQIVND (reference sequence). The CDR3 runs to 14 residues. DNA of the CDR3: TGTGCCAGTCAGGACAGATCGAACACCGGGGAGCTGTTTTTT. Its protein product is CASQDRSNTGELFF.

This clonotype has ten or more counts. The J gene is TRBJ1-2, the V gene TRBV12-3 or TRBV12-4; D gene ambiguous. This CDR3 has 15 amino acids. Trimming removed 6 bases from V and 0 bases from J, with 14 bases in between. DNA for the CDR3: TGTGCCAGCAGCATCGCGGCACAGACTAACTATGGCTACACCTTC. Residues: CASSIAAQTNYGYTF.

This chain uses TRBV19 with TRBJ1-5; TRBD1 might be the D (6 bases). The CDR3 length is 15 residues. Germline V gene lookup returns CDR1 LNHDA and CDR2 SQIVND (reference sequence). Trimming pared 4 bases from V and 3 bases from J, leaving 13 bases between. The chain's CDR3 is CASSTGQSSNQPQHF. CDR3 DNA sequence: TGTGCCAGTAGTACCGGACAGAGCTCCAATCAGCCCCAGCATTTT.

This clonotype was seen ten or more times. The chain carries TRBV7-6 and TRBJ1-5; 8 nucleotides line up with TRBD1. The CDR3 length is 16 residues. Germline-derived CDR1 and CDR2 are SGHVS and FNYEAQ. Unmatched junction bases numbered 3, after V lost 1 base and J lost 1 base. CDR3 residues: CASSLGQGRSNQPQHF. The CDR3 DNA reads TGTGCCAGCAGCTTAGGACAGGGGAGGAGCAATCAGCCCCAGCATTTT. Looking up the rest from reference TRBV7-6 and TRBJ1-5 gives the full variable domain: GAGVSQSPRYKVTKRGQDVALRCDPISGHVSLYWYRQALGQGPEFLTYFNYEAQQDKSGLPNDRFSAERPEGSISTLTIQRTEQRDSAMYRCASSLGQGRSNQPQHFGDGTRLSIL.

In this sample, this clonotype turned up many times. The rearrangement links TRBV7-6 to TRBJ2-5, with 9 bases that match TRBD2. The CDR3 runs 17 residues. Germline CDR1 SGHVS, CDR2 FNYEAQ. The V segment lost 4 bases and the J segment 0 bases; nucleotides outside the gene matches: 9. The CDR3 DNA reads as TGTGCCAGCAGCTCGTACCATAGCGGGAGTTACCAAGAGACCCAGTACTTC. Protein sequence: CASSSYHSGSYQETQYF.

The chain couples TRBV6-6 to TRBJ2-7; 9 bases match TRBD1. There are 15 residues in the CDR3. Germline CDR1 is MNHNY and CDR2 is SVGAGI (reference sequence). V dropped 6 bases and J dropped 4; count of bases not matched to a gene: 10. CDR3 residues: CASRSATGGSYEQYF. Written as DNA, the CDR3 is TGTGCCAGCAGAAGTGCGACAGGGGGAAGTTACGAGCAGTACTTC.

This clonotype was counted ten times or more. The rearrangement uses TRBV7-2 and TRBJ2-1, with D uncertain. CDR3 length: 16 residues. Germline V lookup: CDR1 SGHTA, CDR2 FQGNSA. V lost 0 bases and J lost 7, with 16 bases in between. Written as DNA, the CDR3 is TGTGCCAGCAGCTTAGCGTCGCCAGTCCGGCAGAATGAGCAGTTCTTC. This translates into CASSLASPVRQNEQFF.

The chain couples TRBV5-8 to TRBJ1-3; 11 bases match TRBD1. The CDR3 sequence is 18 residues long. J gave up 4 bases and V 0 bases, and 9 bases lay outside the gene matches. The germline V gene encodes CDR1 SGHTS and CDR2 YDEGEE. This CDR3 reads CASSLGEGRTGGGNTIYF. CDR3 nucleotide sequence: TGTGCCAGCAGCTTGGGAGAAGGACGGACAGGGGGCGGAAACACCATATATTTT.

The rearrangement uses TRBV11-3 and TRBJ1-1, with D hard to call. CDR1 and CDR2 (germline): SGHNT, YENEEA. The length of the CDR3 is 14 residues. Deletions cut 5 bases from V and 6 bases from J, with 16 bases between. The CDR3 nucleotides read TGTGCCAGCAGCCACAGAGGTGCCACTCCTGAAGCTTTCTTT. Translating gives CASSHRGATPEAFF.

This chain joins TRBV6-2 or TRBV6-3 and TRBJ2-7; 7 positions match TRBD1. The CDR3 contains 13 residues. V dropped 7 bases and J dropped 6; count of bases not matched to a gene: 9. Germline assignment: CDR1 MNHEY and CDR2 SVGEGT. In DNA form, the CDR3 reads TGTGCCAGCATTGAAACGACAGGGTCCGAGCAGTACTTC. It specifies CASIETTGSEQYF.

This clonotype was observed many times. The CDR3 coding sequence is TGTGCCAGCAGGCTCCACCGGGGGCCAGGCAAAAACATTCAGTACTTC. This codes for CASRLHRGPGKNIQYF. This chain uses TRBV7-2 with TRBJ2-4, with D perhaps assigned TRBD1 or TRBD2 (6 bases each). The CDR3 extends over 16 amino acids. V was shortened by 6 bases and J by 3 bases, with 18 bases between the two germline ends. From germline, CDR1 is SGHTA and CDR2 FQGNSA.

In its sample, this clonotype was seen a few times. V gene TRBV6-6 combines with J gene TRBJ1-5; D ambiguous. The CDR3 has 12 amino acids. Germline V lookup: CDR1 MNHNY, CDR2 SVGAGI (reference sequence). V was trimmed by 10 bases and J by 3 bases, leaving 10 bases between them. The CDR3 here is CATREPNQPQHF. CDR3 sequence (DNA): TGTGCCACGCGCGAGCCCAATCAGCCCCAGCATTTT.

The chain couples TRBV19 to TRBJ1-5; no definite D call. The V end lost 1 base, the J end lost 2 bases, and 12 bases lay between the germline ends. The CDR3 loop spans 16 amino acids. Germline V gene sequence: CDR1 LNHDA, CDR2 SQIVND (reference sequence). CDR3 protein: CASSIAQPSGNQPQHF. The CDR3 nucleotides are TGTGCCAGTAGTATAGCGCAACCATCGGGCAATCAGCCCCAGCATTTT.

This clonotype appeared a few times. The CDR3 reads CASILKRASANSRGNEQFF. The DNA for the CDR3 is TGTGCCAGCATCCTAAAAAGGGCTAGCGCAAACTCACGGGGCAATGAGCAGTTCTTC. V and J are TRBV7-9 and TRBJ2-1, with D tentatively TRBD2 (6 bases). The CDR3 runs to 19 residues. V lost 7 bases and J lost 6, with 31 bases in between. Germline V gene data show CDR1 as SEHNR and CDR2 as FQNEAQ (reference sequence).

In this sample, this clonotype turned up many times. A much larger clone is a single base away; this may be a read error. The J gene is TRBJ2-3, the V gene TRBV7-2; tentatively, D is TRBD1 (5 bases). Trimming left V 2 bases short and J 0 bases short, with 9 bases between. The CDR3 covers 15 residues. Germline V gene data show CDR1 as SGHTA and CDR2 as FQGNSA. The CDR3 sequence: CASSLQAGSTDTQYF. The DNA for the CDR3 is TGTGCCAGCAGCTTACAGGCAGGGAGCACAGATACGCAGTATTTT. Based on the CDR3 plus reference TRBV7-2 and TRBJ2-3, the full variable domain is GAGVSQSPSNKVTEKGKDVELRCDPISGHTALYWYRQSLGQGLEFLIYFQGNSAPDKSGLPSDRFSAERTGGSVSTLTIQRTQQEDSAVYLCASSLQAGSTDTQYFGPGTRLTVL.

This clonotype has a handful of counts. V gene TRBV7-6 combines with J gene TRBJ2-5, with TRBD2 matching 7 bases. CDR1 and CDR2 (germline): SGHVS, FNYEAQ. Trimming cost V 5 bases and J 4 bases; bases outside gene matches: 10. The CDR3 consists of 15 residues. CDR3 residues: CASSAGAGLGETQYF. CDR3 sequence (DNA): TGTGCCAGCAGCGCAGGAGCGGGATTGGGAGAGACCCAGTACTTC.

This clonotype was detected only once. The rearrangement uses TRBV7-8 and TRBJ1-1, with no clear D. There are 16 residues in the CDR3. The V end lost 1 base, the J end lost 5 bases, and 17 bases lay between the germline ends. Per germline, CDR1 SGHVS and CDR2 FQNEAQ. CDR3 loop: CASSLGGLSVGTEAFF. CDR3 DNA sequence: TGTGCCAGCAGCTTAGGGGGTTTATCAGTGGGTACTGAAGCTTTCTTT.